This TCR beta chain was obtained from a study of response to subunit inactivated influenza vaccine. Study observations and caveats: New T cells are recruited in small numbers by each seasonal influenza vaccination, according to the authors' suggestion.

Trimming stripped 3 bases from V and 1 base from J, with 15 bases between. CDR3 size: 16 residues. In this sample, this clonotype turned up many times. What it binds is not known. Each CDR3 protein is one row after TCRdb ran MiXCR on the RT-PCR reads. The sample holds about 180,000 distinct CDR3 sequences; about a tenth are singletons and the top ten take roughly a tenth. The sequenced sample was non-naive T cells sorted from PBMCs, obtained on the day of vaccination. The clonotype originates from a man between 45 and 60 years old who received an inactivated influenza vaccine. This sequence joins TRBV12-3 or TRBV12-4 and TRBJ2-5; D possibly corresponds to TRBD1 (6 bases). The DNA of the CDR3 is TGTGCCAGCAGTTTTGAACAGGGAAGGTCCCAAGAGACCCAGTACTTC. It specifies CASSFEQGRSQETQYF.